Following are 20 T cell receptor beta chains from one sample sequenced in a study of identical twins. TCRdb reanalysed the 5' RACE reads using MiXCR and keeps one entry per CDR3 protein. The table records 500,000 or so distinct CDR3 sequences, more than 13% of them present only once. These records were also assigned to another study, of yellow fever vaccine responses in identical twins.

The sample comprised CD4+ T cells sorted from blood. These receptors all stem from a young woman in good health.

This clonotype was counted many times. The chain carries TRBV24-1 and TRBJ2-7, with D perhaps TRBD2 (5 bases). The CDR3 spans 14 residues. CDR1 and CDR2 from the germline V gene are KGHDR and SFDVKD. The germline V and J ends were trimmed by 7 bases and 5 bases, with 17 bases remaining between them. The CDR3 is CATRGPRAQDEQYF. The CDR3, as DNA: TGTGCCACCAGAGGACCGAGGGCCCAGGACGAGCAGTACTTC.

The rearrangement links TRBV28 to TRBJ1-4; D is undetermined. The CDR3 is 13 residues long. Trimming cost V 8 bases and J 8 bases, with 15 bases left between them. Germline V gene data show CDR1 as MDHEN and CDR2 as SYDVKM. The CDR3 loop reads CASHTSSDEKLFF. CDR3 bases: TGTGCCAGCCACACATCTTCGGACGAAAAACTGTTTTTT.

The rearrangement uses TRBV7-9 and TRBJ2-2, with D hard to call. CDR1 is SEHNR and CDR2 is FQNEAQ in the germline V gene (reference sequence). This CDR3 has 15 amino acids. V lost 1 base and J 3 bases, leaving 9 bases between the germline ends. The CDR3 region has the DNA TGTGCCAGCAGCTTAGTGCAGATTCACACCGGGGAGCTGTTTTTT. Protein: CASSLVQIHTGELFF.

CDR3 coding DNA: TGTGCCAGCAGCTCACGGGCATGGGAGACCCAGTACTTC. It translates to CASSSRAWETQYF. This chain uses TRBV6-1 with TRBJ2-5; D unclear. The V gene lost 6 bases and the J gene lost 5 bases, with 13 bases spanning the gap. Germline V gene lookup returns CDR1 MNHNS and CDR2 SASEGT. CDR3 length: 13 residues.

This clonotype came up a few times. The genes are TRBV24-1 and TRBJ2-1, with 14 bases that match TRBD2. V lost 4 bases to trimming and J lost 10 bases; unmatched junction nucleotides: 8. The CDR3 covers 16 residues. Germline CDR1 and CDR2: KGHDR and SFDVKD. The CDR3: CATSDPGTSGSSEQFF. CDR3 DNA sequence: TGTGCCACCAGTGACCCCGGGACTAGCGGGAGTAGCGAGCAGTTCTTC.

This clonotype was seen more than once but under ten times. The chain couples TRBV15 to TRBJ2-2; 10 bases agree with TRBD1. Germline trimming cut 3 bases from V and 5 bases from J; bases unmatched to any gene: 6. The length of the CDR3 is 16 residues. Per the germline V gene, CDR1 is LNHNV and CDR2 is YYDKDF (reference sequence). The CDR3 reads CATSRRQGARTGELFF. The CDR3 region has the DNA TGTGCCACCAGCAGGAGACAGGGGGCGAGGACCGGGGAGCTGTTTTTT.

This clonotype was detected only a few times. The rearrangement links TRBV7-6 to TRBJ2-4, with D perhaps TRBD2 (5 bases). The V and J ends lost 1 base and 6 bases respectively, with 16 bases between them. The CDR3 sequence is 16 residues long. Germline lookup yields CDR1 SGHVS and CDR2 FNYEAQ. Here the CDR3 reads CASSLGSRGLVNIQYF. CDR3 sequence (DNA): TGTGCCAGCAGCTTAGGGTCACGAGGGTTGGTAAACATTCAGTACTTC.

The sample holds a few counts of this clonotype. The rearrangement joins TRBV28 to TRBJ2-1; 8 nucleotides align to TRBD1. Germline CDR1 MDHEN, CDR2 SYDVKM. Trimming at V came to 5 bases and at J to 2 bases, leaving 17 bases not matched to a gene. This CDR3 spans 19 amino acids. The CDR3 loop is CASSNFQQDYRGAYNEQFF. CDR3 DNA: TGTGCCAGCAGTAACTTCCAGCAAGATTACAGGGGGGCCTACAATGAGCAGTTCTTC.

V and J are TRBV9 and TRBJ2-7, with 11 positions matching TRBD2. Germline-derived CDR1 and CDR2 are SGDLS and YYNGEE. The V segment lost 1 base and the J segment 6 bases; nucleotides outside the gene matches: 3. The CDR3 has 14 residues. CDR3 DNA sequence: TGTGCCAGCAGCGTAAGAACTAGCGGGAGCGAGCAGTACTTC. Translation: CASSVRTSGSEQYF.

On this clonotype: A much more abundant neighbour one base away suggests this may be a read error. DNA for the CDR3: TGTGCCAGCAGCCCCGGGACAGGGAGTATCACAGATACGCAGTATTTT. This gives the protein CASSPGTGSITDTQYF. This sequence joins TRBV7-2 and TRBJ2-3; 9 bases are a match to TRBD1. Trimming removed 5 bases from V and 2 bases from J; junction bases left unmatched: 8. This CDR3 contains 16 residues. Germline V gene data show CDR1 as SGHTA and CDR2 as FQGNSA.

This clonotype was picked up a small number of times. The chain is built from TRBV12-3 or TRBV12-4 and TRBJ2-3, with D maybe TRBD1 (6 bases). V was cut by 5 bases and J by 6 bases, with 9 bases left in between. The CDR3 extends over 12 amino acids. CDR3 sequence reads: CASSRTEDTQYF. In nucleotides, the CDR3 is TGTGCCAGCAGTAGGACAGAGGATACGCAGTATTTT.

The rearrangement uses TRBV12-5 and TRBJ2-2; 8 bases agree with TRBD2. The germline V gene encodes CDR1 LGHNT and CDR2 FRNRAP. The J segment lost 6 bases and the V segment lost 4 bases, leaving 7 bases of the junction unmatched. The CDR3 runs to 15 residues. The CDR3 here is CASGSTAGVAGELFF. The CDR3 coding sequence is TGTGCTAGTGGTTCGACAGCGGGAGTGGCCGGGGAGCTGTTTTTT.

At least ten counts were recorded for this clonotype. CDR3 bases: TGCGCCAGCAGCTTGGGTGCAGATCAGCCCCAGCATTTT. Its protein product is CASSLGADQPQHF. The chain combines TRBV5-1 with TRBJ1-5; no clear D. V lost 0 bases and J lost 5, with 6 bases in between. Per the germline V gene, CDR1 is SGHRS and CDR2 is YFSETQ. This CDR3 region has 13 residues.

The gene calls are TRBV6-1 and TRBJ2-1; the match to TRBD2 covers 8 bases. V lost 5 bases, J lost 10 bases, and 13 bases stayed unmatched. CDR1 is MNHNS, CDR2 SASEGT, per germline. The CDR3 loop spans 15 amino acids. CDR3 sequence reads: CASSRAGDQGWEQFF. The CDR3 nucleotides read TGTGCCAGCAGTCGAGCGGGAGACCAGGGTTGGGAGCAGTTCTTC.

This clonotype was counted between two and nine times. The V and J genes are TRBV5-5 and TRBJ2-5; 7 bases map to TRBD1. V shed 0 bases, J shed 1 base, and the junction held 9 bases outside the gene matches. The length of the CDR3 is 17 residues. The germline gives CDR1 SGHKS, CDR2 YYEKEE (reference sequence). This CDR3 is CASSLVPGTETQETQYF. The CDR3 nucleotides read TGTGCCAGCAGCTTGGTACCCGGGACAGAAACCCAAGAGACCCAGTACTTC. Based on the CDR3 plus reference TRBV5-5 and TRBJ2-5, the full variable domain is DAGVTQSPTHLIKTRGQQVTLRCSPISGHKSVSWYQQVLGQGPQFIFQYYEKEERGRGNFPDRFSARQFPNYSSELNVNALLLGDSALYLCASSLVPGTETQETQYFGPGTRLLVL.

This chain uses TRBV29-1 with TRBJ2-7, with TRBD2 matching 10 bases. The CDR3 covers 14 residues. V dropped 8 bases and J dropped 5; count of bases not matched to a gene: 12. Germline values: CDR1 SQVTM, CDR2 ANQGSEA. DNA for the CDR3: TGCAGCACCCGGGCGAGCGGGGGGGCGAACGAGCAGTACTTC. This translates into CSTRASGGANEQYF.

This clonotype was counted only a few times. CDR3 in DNA: TGCAGCGTGGATGGGACTAGCGGGGACACAGATACGCAGTATTTT. Translated, it gives CSVDGTSGDTDTQYF. This sequence joins TRBV29-1 and TRBJ2-3, with TRBD2 identical over 13 bases. Germline values: CDR1 SQVTM, CDR2 ANQGSEA. Germline trimming cut 6 bases from V and 2 bases from J; bases unmatched to any gene: 5. The CDR3 is 15 amino acids.

This clonotype occurred a few times. The chain combines TRBV12-3 or TRBV12-4 with TRBJ1-1; 7 nucleotides agree with TRBD1. The ends lost 3 bases at V and 0 bases at J; junction bases unmatched: 7. The length of the CDR3 is 16 residues. This CDR3 reads CASSFRQGPLNTEAFF. The CDR3 DNA is TGTGCCAGCAGTTTCAGACAGGGTCCTTTGAACACTGAAGCTTTCTTT.

The genes are TRBV24-1 and TRBJ2-3; TRBD2 matches at 10 bases. CDR3 length equals 18 residues. V lost 3 bases to trimming and J lost 2 bases; unmatched junction nucleotides: 10. Looked up from germline, CDR1 is KGHDR and CDR2 is SFDVKD. CDR3 sequence: CATSDRSSGGTITDTQYF. The DNA for the CDR3 is TGTGCCACCAGTGATCGCAGTAGCGGGGGGACTATCACAGATACGCAGTATTTT.

This clonotype came up a few times. The chain links TRBV28 to TRBJ2-2, with a tentative D call TRBD2 (5 bases). CDR1 and CDR2 (germline): MDHEN, SYDVKM. V lost 10 bases and J 0 bases, leaving 12 bases between the germline ends. The CDR3 consists of 14 residues. The CDR3 nucleotides are TGTGCCACCTTAAAGCGGCCGAACACCGGGGAGCTGTTTTTT. It is translated as CATLKRPNTGELFF.